This T cell receptor (beta chain) was recovered during a study of cytomegalovirus exposure and HLA in healthy donors. General study points: Rarity characterized most TCR sequences, yet some public TCRs appeared in many donors.

With V trimmed by 5 bases and J by 3 bases, 9 bases remained unmatched. Germline CDR1 SEHNR, CDR2 FQNEAQ (reference sequence). The CDR3 runs to 15 residues. PCR primers comprised 60 Vbeta and 13 Jbeta primers. Clones were sequenced by immunoSEQ multiplex PCR, and TCRdb holds only the in-frame ones, with some missing. The data contain about 120,000 clones, 60% to 85% of them singletons. Concerning this clone itself: Its antigen is unidentified.

The specimen was PBMCs. The clonotype was recovered from a woman in her twenties or thirties in good health and CMV-seronegative. The chain recombines TRBV7-9 with TRBJ2-7; TRBD1 agrees at 8 bases. The CDR3 nucleotides read TGTGCCAGCAGCCCCTCGGCAGGGGGCTTCTACGAGCAGTACTTC. As protein: CASSPSAGGFYEQYF.